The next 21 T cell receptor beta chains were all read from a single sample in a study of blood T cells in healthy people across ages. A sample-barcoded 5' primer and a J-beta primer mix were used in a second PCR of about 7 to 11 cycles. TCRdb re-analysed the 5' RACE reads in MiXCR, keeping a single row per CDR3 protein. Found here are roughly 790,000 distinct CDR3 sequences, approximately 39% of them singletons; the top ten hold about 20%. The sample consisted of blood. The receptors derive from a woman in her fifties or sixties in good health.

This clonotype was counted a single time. Here the CDR3 reads CSVTVNTEAFF. CDR3 bases: TGCAGTGTAACGGTGAACACTGAAGCTTTCTTT. The chain uses TRBV20-1 and TRBJ1-1, with D hard to call. Trimming removed 7 bases from V and 0 bases from J, with 6 bases in between. The CDR3 length is 11 residues. The germline CDR1 and CDR2 sequences are DFQATT and SNEGSKA (reference sequence).

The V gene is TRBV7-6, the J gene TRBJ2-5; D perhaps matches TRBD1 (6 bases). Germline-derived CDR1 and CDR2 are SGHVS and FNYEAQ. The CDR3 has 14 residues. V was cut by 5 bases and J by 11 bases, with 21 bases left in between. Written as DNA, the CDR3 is TGTGCCAGCAGCCGGCGACAGGTCCTAGGGGAGCAGTACTTC. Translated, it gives CASSRRQVLGEQYF.

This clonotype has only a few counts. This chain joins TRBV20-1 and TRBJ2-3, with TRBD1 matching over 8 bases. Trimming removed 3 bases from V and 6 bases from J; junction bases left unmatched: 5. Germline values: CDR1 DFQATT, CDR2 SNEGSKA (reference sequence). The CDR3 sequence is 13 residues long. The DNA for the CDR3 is TGCAGTGCTAGCAGGGGGCAGGGGGATACGCAGTATTTT. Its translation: CSASRGQGDTQYF.

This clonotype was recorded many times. Here the CDR3 DNA reads TGTGCCAGCAGCCAAGATCAGGGGGCCTATGGCTACACCTTC. Its translation is CASSQDQGAYGYTF. This chain uses TRBV3-1 with TRBJ1-2; 8 bases line up with TRBD1. V was clipped by 0 bases and J by 4 bases; unmatched bases: 1. CDR1 is LGHDT, CDR2 YNNKEL, per germline (reference sequence). This CDR3 is 14 amino acids long.

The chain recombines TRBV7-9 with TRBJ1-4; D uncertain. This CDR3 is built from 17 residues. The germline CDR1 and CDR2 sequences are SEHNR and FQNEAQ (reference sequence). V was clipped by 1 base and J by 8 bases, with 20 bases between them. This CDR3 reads CASSLGQGSAIGEKLFF. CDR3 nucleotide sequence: TGTGCCAGCAGCTTAGGGCAAGGGTCCGCAATAGGGGAAAAACTGTTTTTT.

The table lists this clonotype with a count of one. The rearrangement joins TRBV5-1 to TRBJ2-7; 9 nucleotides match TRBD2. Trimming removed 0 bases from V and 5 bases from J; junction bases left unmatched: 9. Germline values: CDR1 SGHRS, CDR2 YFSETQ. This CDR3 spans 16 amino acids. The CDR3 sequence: CASSLGISGSLDEQYF. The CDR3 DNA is TGCGCCAGCAGCTTGGGTATTAGCGGGAGTCTGGACGAGCAGTACTTC.

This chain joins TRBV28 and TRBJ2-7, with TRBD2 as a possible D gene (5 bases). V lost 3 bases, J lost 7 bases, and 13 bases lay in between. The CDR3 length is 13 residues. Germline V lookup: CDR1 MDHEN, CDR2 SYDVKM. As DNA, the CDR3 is TGTGCCAGCAGTTTCCACAGCTCGGGGGAGCAGTACTTC. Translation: CASSFHSSGEQYF.

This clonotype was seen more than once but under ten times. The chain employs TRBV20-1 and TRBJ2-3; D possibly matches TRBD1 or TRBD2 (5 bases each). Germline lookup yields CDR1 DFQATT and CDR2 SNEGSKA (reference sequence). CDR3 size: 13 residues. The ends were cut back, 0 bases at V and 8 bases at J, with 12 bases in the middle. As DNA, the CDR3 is TGCAGTGCTAGAGAGGGGGAGACTTCTACGCAGTATTTT. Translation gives CSAREGETSTQYF.

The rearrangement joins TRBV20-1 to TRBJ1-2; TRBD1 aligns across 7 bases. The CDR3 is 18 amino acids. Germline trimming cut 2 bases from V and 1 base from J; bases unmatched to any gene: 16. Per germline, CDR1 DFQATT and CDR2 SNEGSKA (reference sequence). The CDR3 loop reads CSARPLIRTGRDNYGYTF. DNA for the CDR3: TGCAGTGCTAGACCCTTGATCCGGACAGGCCGAGATAACTATGGCTACACCTTC.

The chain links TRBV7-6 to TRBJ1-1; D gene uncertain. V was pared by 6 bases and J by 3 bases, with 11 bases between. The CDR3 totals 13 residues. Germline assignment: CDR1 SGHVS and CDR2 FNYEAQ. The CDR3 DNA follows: TGTGCCAGCAGACACAAACCGCACACTGAAGCTTTCTTT. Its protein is CASRHKPHTEAFF.

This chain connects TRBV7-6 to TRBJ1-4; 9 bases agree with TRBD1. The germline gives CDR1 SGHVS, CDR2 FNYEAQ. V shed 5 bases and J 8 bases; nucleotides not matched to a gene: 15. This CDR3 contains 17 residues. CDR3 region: CASSESKQGASGEKLFF. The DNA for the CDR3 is TGTGCCAGCAGCGAGTCGAAACAGGGGGCGTCTGGAGAAAAACTGTTTTTT. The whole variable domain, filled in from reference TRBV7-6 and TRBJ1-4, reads GAGVSQSPRYKVTKRGQDVALRCDPISGHVSLYWYRQALGQGPEFLTYFNYEAQQDKSGLPNDRFSAERPEGSISTLTIQRTEQRDSAMYRCASSESKQGASGEKLFFGSGTQLSVL.

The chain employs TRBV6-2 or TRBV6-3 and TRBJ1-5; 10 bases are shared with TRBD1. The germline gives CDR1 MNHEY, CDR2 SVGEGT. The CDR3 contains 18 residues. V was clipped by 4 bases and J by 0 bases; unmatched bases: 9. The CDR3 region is CASSSVPGQGNSNQPQHF. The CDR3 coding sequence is TGTGCCAGCAGTTCCGTGCCGGGACAGGGGAATAGCAATCAGCCCCAGCATTTT.

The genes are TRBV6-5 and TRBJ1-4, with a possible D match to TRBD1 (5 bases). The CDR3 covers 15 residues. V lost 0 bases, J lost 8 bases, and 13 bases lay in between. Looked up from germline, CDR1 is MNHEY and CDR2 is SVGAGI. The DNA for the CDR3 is TGTGCCAGCAGTTACTCTGGGACCATAGGGGAAAAACTGTTTTTT. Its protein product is CASSYSGTIGEKLFF.

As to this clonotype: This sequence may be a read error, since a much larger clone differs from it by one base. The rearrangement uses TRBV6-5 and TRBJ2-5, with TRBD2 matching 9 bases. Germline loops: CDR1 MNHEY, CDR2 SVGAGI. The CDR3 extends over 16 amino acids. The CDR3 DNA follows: TGTGCCAGCAGTTACACCTTAGCGGGGGCCCAAGAGATCCAGTACTTC. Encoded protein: CASSYTLAGAQEIQYF.

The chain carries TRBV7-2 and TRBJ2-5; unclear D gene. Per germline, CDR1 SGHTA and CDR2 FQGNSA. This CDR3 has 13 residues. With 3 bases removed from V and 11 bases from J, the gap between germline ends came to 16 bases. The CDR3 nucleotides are TGTGCCAGCAGCTTTTTGGGAAACGGTGAGCAGTACTTC. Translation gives CASSFLGNGEQYF.

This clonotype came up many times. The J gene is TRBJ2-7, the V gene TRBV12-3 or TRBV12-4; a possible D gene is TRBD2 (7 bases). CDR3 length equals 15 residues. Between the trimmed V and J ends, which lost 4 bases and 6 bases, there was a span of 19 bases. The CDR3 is CASSSLAAGEGEQYF. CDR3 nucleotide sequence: TGTGCCAGCAGTTCCCTAGCGGCAGGGGAAGGCGAGCAGTACTTC.

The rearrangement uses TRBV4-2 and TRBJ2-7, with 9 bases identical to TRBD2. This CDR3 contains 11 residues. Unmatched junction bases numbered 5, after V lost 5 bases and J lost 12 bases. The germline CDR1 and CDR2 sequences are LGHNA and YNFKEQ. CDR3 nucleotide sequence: TGTGCCAGCAGCTCCTGGACTAGCGTGTACTTC. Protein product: CASSSWTSVYF.

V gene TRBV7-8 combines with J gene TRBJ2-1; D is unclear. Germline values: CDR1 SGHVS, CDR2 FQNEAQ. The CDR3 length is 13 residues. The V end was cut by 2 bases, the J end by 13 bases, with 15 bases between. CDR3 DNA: TGTGCCAGCAGCTTAATCTCAGCCATCATACAGTTCTTC. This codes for CASSLISAIIQFF. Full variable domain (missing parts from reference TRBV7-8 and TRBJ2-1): GAGVSQSPRYKVAKRGQDVALRCDPISGHVSLFWYQQALGQGPEFLTYFQNEAQLDKSGLPSDRFFAERPEGSVSTLKIQRTQQEDSAVYLCASSLISAIIQFFGPGTRLTVL.

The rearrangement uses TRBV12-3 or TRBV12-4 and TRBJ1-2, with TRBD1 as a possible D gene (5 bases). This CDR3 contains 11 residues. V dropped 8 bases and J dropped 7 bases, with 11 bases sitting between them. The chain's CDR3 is CASGTGSGYTF. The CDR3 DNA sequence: TGTGCCAGCGGCACAGGCTCTGGCTACACCTTC.

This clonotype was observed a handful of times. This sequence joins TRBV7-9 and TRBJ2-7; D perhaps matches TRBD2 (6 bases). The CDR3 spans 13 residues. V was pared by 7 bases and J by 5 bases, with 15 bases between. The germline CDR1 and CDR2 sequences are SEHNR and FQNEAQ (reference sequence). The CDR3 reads CASTYLGGDEQYF. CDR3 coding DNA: TGTGCCAGCACCTACCTCGGAGGGGACGAGCAGTACTTC.

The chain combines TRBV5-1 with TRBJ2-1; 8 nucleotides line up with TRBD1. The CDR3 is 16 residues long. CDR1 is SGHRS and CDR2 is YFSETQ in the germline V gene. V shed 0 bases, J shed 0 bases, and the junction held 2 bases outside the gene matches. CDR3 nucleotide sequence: TGCGCCAGCAGCTTGGAGGGACAGGTCTCCTACAATGAGCAGTTCTTC. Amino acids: CASSLEGQVSYNEQFF.